The rows below give T cell receptor beta chains drawn from one sample of a study of T cell responses to AZD1222 COVID-19 vaccine. This table comes from immunoSEQ multiplex PCR, and its TCRdb copy is limited to in-frame clones, with some not included. This table holds tens of thousands of clones, 85% to 90% found once. The sample consisted of peripheral blood, taken on day 0 of AZD1222 vaccination. The receptors originated from an adult in good health. Each CDR3 is given with its conserved first and last residue. The D gene is left open where the match is weak. Expanded clones are given a class, and other clones once, few, many or no size at all.

size: .
V: TRBV18
J: TRBJ2-7
length: 15
D: .
DNA: TGTGCCAGCTCGTCCGTGGCGACAGAATCCTACGAGCAGTACTTC
CDR3: CASSSVATESYEQYF

size: few
V: TRBV2
J: TRBJ2-6
length: 16
D: .
DNA: TGTGCCAGCAGTGTTACCAGGGGATCTGGGGCCAACGTCCTGACTTTC
CDR3: CASSVTRGSGANVLTF

size: .
V: TRBV4-2
J: TRBJ2-7
length: 16
D: TRBD1
DNA: TGTGCCAGCAGCCAACTCGGGGACAGGGACGTCTACGAGCAGTACTTC
CDR3: CASSQLGDRDVYEQYF

size: .
V: TRBV29-1
J: TRBJ2-2
length: 14
D: .
DNA: TGCAGCCCGAAGAAGGACCTAAACACCGGGGAGCTGTTTTTT
CDR3: CSPKKDLNTGELFF

size: .
V: TRBV11-1
J: TRBJ2-7
length: 16
D: .
DNA: TGTGCCAGCACCAGACCGCGCCGGATCTCCTCCTACGAGCAGTACTTC
CDR3: CASTRPRRISSYEQYF

size: .
V: TRBV2
J: TRBJ1-4
length: 15
D: TRBD1
DNA: TGTGCCAGCATTCTCGGACAGGGAACTAATGAAAAACTGTTTTTT
CDR3: CASILGQGTNEKLFF

size: .
V: TRBV6-5
J: TRBJ2-5
length: 14
D: .
DNA: TGTGCCAGCAAGGGCGGCAGAGAGGTAGAGACCCAGTACTTC
CDR3: CASKGGREVETQYF

size: .
V: TRBV10-3
J: TRBJ2-5
length: 14
D: TRBD2
DNA: TGTGCCATCAGTGGGAGCGGGGGCCAAGAGACCCAGTACTTC
CDR3: CAISGSGGQETQYF

size: .
V: TRBV15
J: TRBJ2-3
length: 15
D: .
DNA: TGTGCCACCAGCAGAGCCGGGTCGCGCACAGATACGCAGTATTTT
CDR3: CATSRAGSRTDTQYF

size: .
V: TRBV28
J: TRBJ1-4
length: 12
D: .
DNA: TGTGCCAGCATAGGGGTGGGTGAAAAACTGTTTTTT
CDR3: CASIGVGEKLFF

size: .
V: TRBV7-9
J: TRBJ1-5
length: 15
D: .
DNA: TGTGCCAGCAGCTTAGCCGGGTTCGGCAATCAGCCCCAGCATTTT
CDR3: CASSLAGFGNQPQHF

size: .
V: TRBV19
J: TRBJ2-7
length: 14
D: TRBD2
DNA: TGTGCCAGTAGTTCACAAGCGGGAGGGAAAGAGCAGTACTTC
CDR3: CASSSQAGGKEQYF

size: .
V: TRBV5-5
J: TRBJ1-2
length: 15
D: TRBD1
DNA: TGTGCCAGCAGCATCGCCCCCGGGACAGGGGGTGGCTACACCTTC
CDR3: CASSIAPGTGGGYTF

size: .
V: TRBV19
J: TRBJ2-5
length: 12
D: .
DNA: TGTGCCAGTAGTATAAATGGAGAGACCCAGTACTTC
CDR3: CASSINGETQYF

size: .
V: TRBV19
J: TRBJ1-5
length: 13
D: TRBD1
DNA: TGTGCCACCACGACAGGGATCGACCAGCCCCAGCATTTT
CDR3: CATTTGIDQPQHF

size: .
V: TRBV30
J: TRBJ1-2
length: 16
D: .
DNA: TGTGCCTGGAGTGCTAAACGACAGCCTCCTAACTATGGCTACACCTTC
CDR3: CAWSAKRQPPNYGYTF

size: once
V: TRBV5-1
J: TRBJ2-1
length: 15
D: TRBD2
DNA: TGCGCCAGCAGCTTGGCGACTAGCGGTTACAATGAGCAGTTCTTC
CDR3: CASSLATSGYNEQFF

size: few
V: TRBV6-5
J: TRBJ2-1
length: 14
D: .
DNA: TGTGCCAGCAGTTACTCGACGATTGCGGGTGTGCAGTTCTTC
CDR3: CASSYSTIAGVQFF

size: .
V: TRBV15
J: TRBJ2-1
length: 18
D: .
DNA: TGTGCCACCAGCGGTAATCTGGGAGGCTTTATTTCCTACAATGAGCAGTTCTTC
CDR3: CATSGNLGGFISYNEQFF

size: .
V: TRBV2
J: TRBJ1-2
length: 16
D: TRBD1
DNA: TGTGCCAGCAGGATGGACAGGGACCTGCTCCTCTATGGCTACACCTTC
CDR3: CASRMDRDLLLYGYTF

size: .
V: TRBV18
J: TRBJ1-4
length: 18
D: TRBD1
DNA: TGTGCCAGCTCACCGCCCCGGGACAGGGAAATCACTAATGAAAAACTGTTTTTT
CDR3: CASSPPRDREITNEKLFF

size: .
V: TRBV7-9
J: TRBJ2-2
length: 13
D: .
DNA: TGTGCCAGCAGCCCTCACAGTACCGGGGAGCTGTTTTTT
CDR3: CASSPHSTGELFF

size: once
V: TRBV5-1
J: TRBJ2-2
length: 16
D: .
DNA: TGCGCCAGCAGCTTGGCCGCGGGGCTGAACACCGGGGAGCTGTTTTTT
CDR3: CASSLAAGLNTGELFF

size: .
V: TRBV20-1
J: TRBJ2-7
length: 11
D: TRBD1
DNA: TGCAGTATGACAGGGGCCTACGAGCAGTACTTC
CDR3: CSMTGAYEQYF

size: once
V: TRBV7-9
J: TRBJ2-1
length: 14
D: .
DNA: TGTGCCAGCAGCTTATGGGGTCAGCCCGAAGGGCAGTTCTTC
CDR3: CASSLWGQPEGQFF

size: once
V: TRBV6-4
J: TRBJ2-1
length: 12
D: .
DNA: TGTGCCAGCAGCCACAGGGACGGTGAGCAGTTCTTC
CDR3: CASSHRDGEQFF

size: .
V: TRBV19
J: TRBJ1-2
length: 13
D: .
DNA: TGTGCCAGTAAGAGACAGAAGGACTATGGCTACACCTTC
CDR3: CASKRQKDYGYTF

size: .
V: TRBV5-6
J: TRBJ1-6
length: 17
D: TRBD1
DNA: TGTGCCAGCAGCTATGGACAGGGGGCTTCCTATAATTCACCCCTCCACTTT
CDR3: CASSYGQGASYNSPLHF

size: .
V: TRBV5-1
J: TRBJ1-1
length: 15
D: .
DNA: TGCGCCAGCAGCTTGTACTCAGGCCCGAACACTGAAGCTTTCTTT
CDR3: CASSLYSGPNTEAFF

size: .
V: TRBV5-8
J: TRBJ2-2
length: 16
D: .
DNA: TGTGCCAGCAGGTCCCGAATTACAGTAAGCACCGGGGAGCTGTTTTTT
CDR3: CASRSRITVSTGELFF

size: .
V: TRBV18
J: TRBJ1-2
length: 12
D: .
DNA: TGTGCCAGCTCACCAATGGGGGATGGCTACACCTTC
CDR3: CASSPMGDGYTF

size: once
V: TRBV7-9
J: TRBJ1-1
length: 15
D: .
DNA: TGTGCCAGCAGCTTGGCGACAGTTACTTCCCGTGAAGCTTTCTTT
CDR3: CASSLATVTSREAFF

size: .
V: TRBV5-1
J: TRBJ2-3
length: 16
D: TRBD2
DNA: TGCGCCAGCAGGTCCGGATCACTAGCGGGTTCAGATACGCAGTATTTT
CDR3: CASRSGSLAGSDTQYF

size: few
V: TRBV3-1/TRBV3-2
J: TRBJ1-5
length: 14
D: .
DNA: TGTGCCAGCAGCCAAGATGTGGGCAATCAGCCCCAGCATTTT
CDR3: CASSQDVGNQPQHF

size: .
V: TRBV5-6
J: TRBJ2-7
length: 14
D: .
DNA: TGTGCCAGCAGCGGAAGGACGGTGACAAGGGAGCAGTACTTC
CDR3: CASSGRTVTREQYF

size: .
V: TRBV11-2
J: TRBJ2-4
length: 15
D: .
DNA: TGTGCCAGCAGCCTCTTAGGGGCAGCCAAAAACATTCAGTACTTC
CDR3: CASSLLGAAKNIQYF

size: .
V: TRBV19
J: TRBJ1-2
length: 14
D: TRBD1
DNA: TGTGCCAGTAGTATGCCGGGACAGGCCTATGGCTACACCTTC
CDR3: CASSMPGQAYGYTF

size: .
V: TRBV28
J: TRBJ1-4
length: 11
D: .
DNA: TGTGCCAGCAGAGTTAGGGAAAAACTGTTTTTT
CDR3: CASRVREKLFF

size: .
V: TRBV4-1
J: TRBJ1-1
length: 14
D: .
DNA: TGCGCCAGCAGCCAAGATCGAGTGAACACTGAAGCTTTCTTT
CDR3: CASSQDRVNTEAFF

size: once
V: TRBV23-1
J: TRBJ2-7
length: 16
D: .
DNA: TGCGCCAGCGGCCTCATATATCGTCGGCGGGGCTACGAGCAGTACTTC
CDR3: CASGLIYRRRGYEQYF

size: .
V: TRBV2
J: TRBJ1-3
length: 15
D: .
DNA: TGTGCCAGCGGGGGACATCAAGGATCTGGAAACACCATATATTTT
CDR3: CASGGHQGSGNTIYF

size: few
V: TRBV28
J: TRBJ1-6
length: 14
D: .
DNA: TGTGCCAGCAGTTTAGGGCAGGATAATTCACCCCTCCACTTT
CDR3: CASSLGQDNSPLHF

size: once
V: TRBV6-5
J: TRBJ2-7
length: 12
D: .
DNA: TGTGCCAGCAACCTTCAGGTTTACGAGCAGTACTTC
CDR3: CASNLQVYEQYF

size: .
V: TRBV5-8
J: TRBJ1-1
length: 14
D: .
DNA: TGTGCCAGCAGCTTGGCGGGTGGTGCCACTGAAGCTTTCTTT
CDR3: CASSLAGGATEAFF

size: .
V: TRBV5-1
J: TRBJ2-1
length: 15
D: .
DNA: TGCGCCAGCAAGAGGACAGAGAGCTCCTACAATGAGCAGTTCTTC
CDR3: CASKRTESSYNEQFF

size: .
V: TRBV6-5
J: TRBJ1-5
length: 15
D: .
DNA: TGTGCCACCCAGGATCCAGGGAGCTTAGGTCAGCCCCAGCATTTT
CDR3: CATQDPGSLGQPQHF

size: .
V: TRBV7-9
J: TRBJ1-1
length: 15
D: TRBD1
DNA: TGTGCCAGCAGCTTAGAAAAGGGGGCGGGGACTGAAGCTTTCTTT
CDR3: CASSLEKGAGTEAFF

size: .
V: TRBV5-4
J: TRBJ2-3
length: 15
D: TRBD1
DNA: TGTGCCAGCAGCCCGGGGACAGGTTGGACAGATACGCAGTATTTT
CDR3: CASSPGTGWTDTQYF

size: once
V: TRBV30
J: TRBJ1-6
length: 14
D: .
DNA: TGTGCCTGGAGGGTTACCCCCTATAATTCACCCCTCCACTTT
CDR3: CAWRVTPYNSPLHF

size: .
V: TRBV29-1
J: TRBJ1-3
length: 13
D: .
DNA: TGCAGCGTTGAAGGAGGGTCTGGAAACACCATATATTTT
CDR3: CSVEGGSGNTIYF

size: .
V: TRBV15
J: TRBJ1-2
length: 16
D: TRBD1
DNA: TGTGCCACCAGCAGAGGGGGGACAGGGGCGGACTATGGCTACACCTTC
CDR3: CATSRGGTGADYGYTF

size: .
V: TRBV4-2
J: TRBJ1-3
length: 17
D: .
DNA: TGTGCCAGCAGCCCGACGGGGGGTTCGTTTCAGGGAAACACCATATATTTT
CDR3: CASSPTGGSFQGNTIYF

size: .
V: TRBV12-3/TRBV12-4
J: TRBJ2-2
length: 13
D: .
DNA: TGTGCCAGCACCCAAAACAGGGCCGGGGAGCTGTTTTTT
CDR3: CASTQNRAGELFF

size: .
V: TRBV13
J: TRBJ1-1
length: 15
D: .
DNA: TGTGCCAGCAGGCTAATGGTGAGCGTGGACACTGAAGCTTTCTTT
CDR3: CASRLMVSVDTEAFF

size: .
V: TRBV5-1
J: TRBJ2-7
length: 16
D: TRBD1
DNA: TGCGCCAGCAGCTTGGTGGGGGGACAGGGGACCTACGAGCAGTACTTC
CDR3: CASSLVGGQGTYEQYF

size: .
V: TRBV7-9
J: TRBJ2-1
length: 16
D: .
DNA: TGTGCCAGCAGCTTCGGCAGGACTCTCGCCTACAATGAGCAGTTCTTC
CDR3: CASSFGRTLAYNEQFF

size: .
V: TRBV7-8
J: TRBJ2-3
length: 14
D: .
DNA: TGTGCCAGCAGCTTAGTGGTCCACACAGATACGCAGTATTTT
CDR3: CASSLVVHTDTQYF

size: .
V: TRBV6-5
J: TRBJ2-1
length: 14
D: TRBD1
DNA: TGTGCCAGCAGCAACAGGGGAGTGGTGGATGAGCAGTTCTTC
CDR3: CASSNRGVVDEQFF

size: .
V: TRBV24-1
J: TRBJ2-7
length: 14
D: .
DNA: TGTGCCACCAGTGGCCCTGCGGGAAGCGAAGAGCAGTACTTC
CDR3: CATSGPAGSEEQYF